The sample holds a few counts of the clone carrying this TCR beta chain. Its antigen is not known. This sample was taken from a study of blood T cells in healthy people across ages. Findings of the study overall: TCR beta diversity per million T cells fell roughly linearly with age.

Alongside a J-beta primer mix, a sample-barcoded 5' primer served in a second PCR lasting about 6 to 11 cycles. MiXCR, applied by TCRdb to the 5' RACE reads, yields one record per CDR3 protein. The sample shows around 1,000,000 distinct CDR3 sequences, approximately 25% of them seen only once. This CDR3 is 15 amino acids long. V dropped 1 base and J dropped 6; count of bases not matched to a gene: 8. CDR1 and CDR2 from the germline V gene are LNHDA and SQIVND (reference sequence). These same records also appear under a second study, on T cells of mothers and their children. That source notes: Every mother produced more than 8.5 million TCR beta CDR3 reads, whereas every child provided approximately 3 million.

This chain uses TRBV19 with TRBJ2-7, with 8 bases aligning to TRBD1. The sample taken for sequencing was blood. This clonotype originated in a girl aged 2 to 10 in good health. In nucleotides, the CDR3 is TGTGCCAGTAGTATAGCCGGACAGGGCCGCAGCGAGCAGTACTTC. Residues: CASSIAGQGRSEQYF.